These 12 T cell receptor beta chains were all obtained from the same sample, sequenced in a study of cytomegalovirus exposure and HLA in healthy donors. Use of 60 Vbeta and 13 Jbeta primers characterized the PCR. Only in-frame clones appear in the TCRdb table, and some are missing; sequencing was by immunoSEQ multiplex PCR. Of about 150,000 clones listed, 74% are singletons. Sequenced sample: PBMCs. All receptors come from a man aged 18-30 years in good health and CMV-seropositive.

J is TRBJ2-5 and V is TRBV7-2; 9 bases match TRBD1. The CDR3 spans 14 residues. The V and J ends lost 1 base and 11 bases, in that order; junction bases with no gene match: 8. Germline values: CDR1 SGHTA, CDR2 FQGNSA. The CDR3 sequence is CASSLVEGQGEQYF. Written as DNA, the CDR3 is TGTGCCAGCAGCTTAGTAGAGGGACAGGGCGAACAGTACTTC.

The CDR3 DNA follows: TGTGCCAGCAGTGGGGACAGGGACCATCAGCCCCAGCATTTT. Protein sequence: CASSGDRDHQPQHF. The chain links TRBV6-5 to TRBJ1-5; TRBD1 agrees at 9 bases. After removal of 5 bases from V and 5 bases from J, the junction contained 4 bases not matched to a gene. This CDR3 is built from 14 residues. The germline V gene encodes CDR1 MNHEY and CDR2 SVGAGI.

V usage is TRBV28 and J usage is TRBJ2-5; 9 positions match TRBD1. The trim removed 4 bases at V and 2 bases at J, leaving 8 bases unmatched. The length of the CDR3 is 16 residues. Germline lookup yields CDR1 MDHEN and CDR2 SYDVKM. The DNA of the CDR3 is TGTGCCAGCAGTTCCTCGGGACAGGGTGAGCAAGAGACCCAGTACTTC. Residues: CASSSSGQGEQETQYF.

J is TRBJ2-3 and V is TRBV18; TRBD2 is a possible D gene (6 bases). This CDR3 comprises 15 residues. The V gene lost 2 bases and the J gene lost 3 bases, with 12 bases spanning the gap. Germline assignment: CDR1 KGHSH and CDR2 LQKENI. CDR3 nucleotide sequence: TGTGCCAGCTCACCAGGGGCCGGGGGTACAGATACGCAGTATTTT. Amino acids: CASSPGAGGTDTQYF.

The V call is TRBV2, the J call TRBJ1-1; TRBD1 aligns across 7 bases. Per germline, CDR1 SNHLY and CDR2 FYNNEI. V was pared by 10 bases and J by 11 bases, with 13 bases of the junction left unmatched. The CDR3 is made up of 12 amino acids. The CDR3 DNA reads TGTGCCAACGGTCCCGGCGACAGGGACGCTTTCTTT. Encoded protein: CANGPGDRDAFF.

There are a few counts of this clone. The chain has TRBV7-9 and TRBJ2-5; 10 bases agree with TRBD2. The end of the DNA aligns better with TRBJ2-7, so the J call may be wrong. Germline V gives CDR1 SEHNR, CDR2 FQNEAQ (reference sequence). CDR3 length equals 13 residues. The CDR3 region is CASTGTSVHEQYF. CDR3 in DNA: TGTGCCAGCACCGGGACTAGCGTCCACGAGCAGTACTTC.

J is TRBJ2-3 and V is TRBV18; 11 bases map to TRBD2. CDR3 length: 16 amino acids. The V gene's germline CDR1 is KGHSH and CDR2 LQKENI. V shed 3 bases and J 0 bases; nucleotides not matched to a gene: 2. CDR3 bases: TGTGCCAGCTCACCGACTAGCGGGACTAGCACAGATACGCAGTATTTT. This translates into CASSPTSGTSTDTQYF.

The chain carries TRBV9 and TRBJ1-4, with D maybe TRBD1 (5 bases). The CDR3 loop spans 14 amino acids. Per the germline V gene, CDR1 is SGDLS and CDR2 is YYNGEE. The V end lost 4 bases, the J end lost 6 bases, and 13 bases lay between the germline ends. Written as DNA, the CDR3 is TGTGCCAGCAGCCTCTCGGGGGGTGATGAAAAACTGTTTTTT. Its protein product is CASSLSGGDEKLFF.

The CDR3 coding sequence is TGTGCCAGCAGCTTGGTTCGGGAGACCCAGTACTTC. Its translation is CASSLVRETQYF. The gene calls are TRBV5-6 and TRBJ2-5; the D is unclear. The germline CDR1 and CDR2 sequences are SGHDT and YYEEEE. There are 12 residues in the CDR3. Trimming cost V 0 bases and J 5 bases, with 5 bases left between them.

The chain recombines TRBV7-9 with TRBJ1-5; D is unclear. The CDR3 consists of 13 residues. V lost 5 bases and J lost 6, with 11 bases in between. Germline V gene data show CDR1 as SEHNR and CDR2 as FQNEAQ (reference sequence). In DNA, the CDR3 is TGTGCCAGCAGCCCGAGATCTGGTCAGCCCCAGCATTTT. Protein: CASSPRSGQPQHF.

The chain is built from TRBV15 and TRBJ2-3; 12 nucleotides line up with TRBD2. The ends lost 0 bases at V and 6 bases at J; junction bases unmatched: 10. CDR3 length: 18 amino acids. Germline loops: CDR1 LNHNV, CDR2 YYDKDF (reference sequence). CDR3 region: CATSRERITSGRWDTQYF. The CDR3 DNA follows: TGTGCCACCAGCAGAGAGCGAATTACTAGCGGGAGGTGGGATACGCAGTATTTT.

This rearrangement joins TRBV27 to TRBJ1-1; maybe TRBD1 (5 bases). The CDR3 consists of 16 residues. CDR1 and CDR2 (germline): MNHEY, SMNVEV (reference sequence). Deletions cut 1 base from V and 5 bases from J, with 17 bases between. CDR3 sequence (DNA): TGTGCCAGCAGTTTATATCAACCGGGGGTGGGGACTGAAGCTTTCTTT. This gives the protein CASSLYQPGVGTEAFF.